Presented here are 23 T cell receptor beta chains from one specimen sequenced in a study of CD8 T cells in Susac syndrome. RNA in amounts of roughly 0.45 to 1 ug was reverse transcribed with random hexamers. A single record per CDR3 protein comes from TCRdb applying MiXCR to the immunoSEQ multiplex PCR reads. The data contain fewer than 150,000 distinct CDR3 sequences, 85% to 95% of them seen just once; the ten biggest clones take up over 0.25%. Sequences were obtained from CD8+ T cells from PBMCs. The receptors shown here come from a human donor in good health.

The V call is TRBV29-1, the J call TRBJ2-3; D is possibly TRBD2 (6 bases). The CDR3 has 16 residues. The V end was cut by 6 bases, the J end by 0 bases, with 19 bases between. CDR1 and CDR2 from the germline V gene are SQVTM and ANQGSEA. DNA for the CDR3: TGCAGCGTCCAAGGGACTGAAGAAGGTAGCACAGATACGCAGTATTTT. It yields the protein CSVQGTEEGSTDTQYF.

This clonotype has a single count. The chain employs TRBV12-5 and TRBJ1-1, with D hard to call. There are 11 residues in the CDR3. The germline V and J ends were trimmed by 6 bases and 11 bases, with 13 bases remaining between them. Per the germline V gene, CDR1 is LGHNT and CDR2 is FRNRAP. CDR3 amino acids: CASGEDIGAFF. As DNA, the CDR3 is TGTGCTAGTGGGGAAGACATTGGGGCTTTCTTT. The full variable domain, its missing parts supplied by reference TRBV12-5 and TRBJ1-1, is DARVTQTPRHKVTEMGQEVTMRCQPILGHNTVFWYRQTMMQGLELLAYFRNRAPLDDSGMPKDRFSAEMPDATLATLKIQPSEPRDSAVYFCASGEDIGAFFGQGTRLTVV.

This clonotype was seen just once. This chain joins TRBV27 and TRBJ2-3; no clear D. The ends were cut back, 3 bases at V and 4 bases at J, with 11 bases in the middle. Per germline, CDR1 MNHEY and CDR2 SMNVEV (reference sequence). This CDR3 has 14 amino acids. CDR3 sequence: CASSFPTGADTQYF. Here the CDR3 DNA reads TGTGCCAGCAGTTTCCCGACCGGAGCAGATACGCAGTATTTT.

In nucleotides, the CDR3 is TGTGCCAGCAGTGTCGACAGCAACTCTGGAAACACCATATATTTT. It encodes CASSVDSNSGNTIYF. The chain links TRBV2 to TRBJ1-3; D might be TRBD1 (5 bases). Looked up from germline, CDR1 is SNHLY and CDR2 is FYNNEI. The CDR3 runs to 15 residues. The V gene lost 4 bases and the J gene lost 0 bases, with 10 bases spanning the gap.

The V and J genes are TRBV7-9 and TRBJ2-1, with D possibly being TRBD1 or TRBD2 (5 bases each). From germline, CDR1 is SEHNR and CDR2 FQNEAQ (reference sequence). Trimming shortened V by 7 bases and J by 5 bases, and 12 bases separated the two germline ends. The CDR3 sequence is 13 residues long. The CDR3: CASINGAHNEQFF. The CDR3 DNA follows: TGTGCCAGCATTAACGGGGCCCACAATGAGCAGTTCTTC. The full variable domain, completed using reference TRBV7-9 and TRBJ2-1, is DTGVSQNPRHKITKRGQNVTFRCDPISEHNRLYWYRQTLGQGPEFLTYFQNEAQLEKSRLLSDRFSAERPKGSFSTLEIQRTEQGDSAMYLCASINGAHNEQFFGPGTRLTVL.

For the CDR3, the DNA is TGCAGTGCCACGGACCTCGGCGAGCAGTACTTC. This translates into CSATDLGEQYF. The V gene is TRBV20-1, the J gene TRBJ2-7; unclear D gene. V was trimmed by 6 bases and J by 6 bases, leaving 12 bases between them. The germline CDR1 and CDR2 sequences are DFQATT and SNEGSKA (reference sequence). The CDR3 has 11 residues.

This clonotype was seen once. The chain couples TRBV29-1 to TRBJ2-1; TRBD2 agrees at 9 bases. The CDR3 loop spans 16 amino acids. Germline CDR1 is SQVTM and CDR2 is ANQGSEA. The J segment lost 0 bases and the V segment lost 4 bases, leaving 7 bases of the junction unmatched. CDR3 bases: TGCAGCGTTGTTGGGCGGGAGGGTAGCTCCTACAATGAGCAGTTCTTC. It is translated as CSVVGREGSSYNEQFF.

This sequence joins TRBV4-3 and TRBJ1-3; possible D gene TRBD1, 5 bases. This CDR3 is 17 amino acids long. V lost 3 bases to trimming and J lost 4 bases, with 19 bases between them. Germline CDR1 and CDR2: LGHNA and YSLEER. CDR3 nucleotide sequence: TGCGCCAGCAGCCAGGGGGGGTCGGGGCCCGTCGGAAACACCATATATTTT. Its protein product is CASSQGGSGPVGNTIYF.

The rearrangement uses TRBV24-1 and TRBJ2-3; tentatively, D is TRBD1 or TRBD2 (6 bases each). This CDR3 spans 18 amino acids. With 5 bases removed from V and 2 bases from J, the gap between germline ends came to 22 bases. The germline V gene encodes CDR1 KGHDR and CDR2 SFDVKD. The CDR3, as DNA: TGTGCCACCAGTGCCCTCGAGGGGGGACATCCCTTCACAGATACGCAGTATTTT. It translates to CATSALEGGHPFTDTQYF.

This chain joins TRBV19 and TRBJ2-1; D unresolved. V lost 3 bases to trimming and J lost 0 bases, with 9 bases between them. The CDR3 totals 15 residues. Germline lookup yields CDR1 LNHDA and CDR2 SQIVND (reference sequence). Written as DNA, the CDR3 is TGTGCCAGTAGTATCGTTCCCGCCTCCTACAATGAGCAGTTCTTC. Protein: CASSIVPASYNEQFF.

The CDR3 sequence: CASRPGLADTDTQYF. DNA for the CDR3: TGTGCCAGCAGACCGGGACTAGCGGACACAGATACGCAGTATTTT. V usage is TRBV12-3 or TRBV12-4 and J usage is TRBJ2-3; 11 bases are a match to TRBD2. V gave up 6 bases and J gave up 2 bases; unmatched junction bases: 4. The CDR3 is 15 residues long.

The V and J genes are TRBV12-3 or TRBV12-4 and TRBJ2-7; the match to TRBD1 covers 8 bases. The junction had 5 bases not matched to a gene; V was cut back by 5 bases and J by 5 bases. CDR3 size: 13 residues. CDR3: CASSGRGPDEQYF. The CDR3 DNA sequence: TGTGCCAGCAGTGGCAGGGGGCCGGACGAGCAGTACTTC.

The V gene is TRBV15, the J gene TRBJ2-2; D not resolved. The ends were cut back, 5 bases at V and 6 bases at J, with 7 bases in the middle. This CDR3 has 12 amino acids. In germline, CDR1 is LNHNV, CDR2 YYDKDF (reference sequence). This CDR3 is CATSGAPGELFF. The CDR3 DNA is TGTGCCACCAGCGGAGCTCCCGGGGAGCTGTTTTTT.

The chain links TRBV28 to TRBJ2-7; 9 bases are a match to TRBD2. The CDR3 consists of 14 residues. The V and J ends lost 5 bases and 2 bases, in that order; junction bases with no gene match: 4. CDR1 and CDR2 (germline): MDHEN, SYDVKM. The chain's CDR3 is CASSASGNPYEQYF. In nucleotides, the CDR3 is TGTGCCAGCAGTGCTAGCGGGAATCCCTACGAGCAGTACTTC.

The V gene is TRBV29-1, the J gene TRBJ2-2, with a weak D call TRBD1 (6 bases). The CDR3 extends over 14 amino acids. CDR1 and CDR2 (germline): SQVTM, ANQGSEA. Trimming removed 4 bases from V and 3 bases from J, with 12 bases in between. CDR3 coding DNA: TGCAGCGTTGTTCTCGGACAGTACACCGGGGAGCTGTTTTTT. Its protein product is CSVVLGQYTGELFF.

The J gene is TRBJ2-7, the V gene TRBV2, with 7 bases aligning to TRBD1. CDR3 length: 11 amino acids. Trimming removed 8 bases from V and 5 bases from J; junction bases left unmatched: 3. Per the germline V gene, CDR1 is SNHLY and CDR2 is FYNNEI. The CDR3 region is CASGQADEQYF. The CDR3, as DNA: TGTGCCAGCGGACAGGCCGACGAGCAGTACTTC.

The chain links TRBV15 to TRBJ2-1; TRBD2 might be the D (5 bases). In germline, CDR1 is LNHNV, CDR2 YYDKDF (reference sequence). Deletions cut 5 bases from V and 0 bases from J, with 8 bases between. The CDR3 extends over 14 amino acids. The chain's CDR3 is CATSPGSSYNEQFF. Here the CDR3 DNA reads TGTGCCACCAGCCCGGGGAGCTCCTACAATGAGCAGTTCTTC.

V gene TRBV6-1 combines with J gene TRBJ2-7; TRBD1 matches 8 bases. The CDR3 is made up of 16 amino acids. Germline V gives CDR1 MNHNS, CDR2 SASEGT. Trimming took 2 bases from V and 2 from J; bases not matched to a gene: 8. The CDR3 is CASSESWGTGAYEQYF. The DNA for the CDR3 is TGTGCCAGCAGTGAATCGTGGGGGACAGGCGCCTACGAGCAGTACTTC.

The chain combines TRBV7-8 with TRBJ1-5; 8 nucleotides agree with TRBD1. V dropped 5 bases and J dropped 0; count of bases not matched to a gene: 9. The CDR3 runs 17 residues. Germline V gene data show CDR1 as SGHVS and CDR2 as FQNEAQ. CDR3 amino acids: CASSPETGVYSNQPQHF. For the CDR3, the DNA is TGTGCCAGCAGCCCGGAGACAGGGGTTTATAGCAATCAGCCCCAGCATTTT.

V gene TRBV29-1 combines with J gene TRBJ2-7; 9 bases fit TRBD1. Germline V gene lookup returns CDR1 SQVTM and CDR2 ANQGSEA. The CDR3 totals 15 residues. The V gene end was trimmed by 2 bases and the J gene end by 5 bases; junction bases not matched to a gene: 10. CDR3 DNA sequence: TGCAGCGTTGAACTAAGACAGGGGGGGATCCACGAGCAGTACTTC. Its protein product is CSVELRQGGIHEQYF.

The CDR3 nucleotides read TGCGCCAGCAGCCAAGATCTGGGTAAAGGGTTTTCGCATGAAAAACTGTTTTTT. Encoded protein: CASSQDLGKGFSHEKLFF. The chain couples TRBV4-3 to TRBJ1-4; D not certain. V was shortened by 0 bases and J by 6 bases, with 20 bases between the two germline ends. The germline CDR1 and CDR2 sequences are LGHNA and YSLEER. The length of the CDR3 is 18 residues.

V and J are TRBV6-2 or TRBV6-3 and TRBJ1-1, with D perhaps matching TRBD1 (5 bases). The germline V and J ends were trimmed by 8 bases and 8 bases, with 15 bases remaining between them. Germline CDR1 reads MNHEY; CDR2 reads SVGEGT. There are 12 residues in the CDR3. The DNA of the CDR3 is TGTGCCAGCGGCCTCAGGGATATAGAAGCTTTCTTT. This gives the protein CASGLRDIEAFF.

This chain uses TRBV7-9 with TRBJ2-1; TRBD1 or TRBD2 may be the D gene (6 bases each). There are 15 residues in the CDR3. Trimming shortened V by 5 bases and J by 3 bases, and 14 bases separated the two germline ends. CDR1 is SEHNR, CDR2 FQNEAQ, per germline (reference sequence). The CDR3 DNA reads TGTGCCAGCAGCCCCGCGGGACAACTCTACAATGAGCAGTTCTTC. Its protein product is CASSPAGQLYNEQFF.